This passage covers 23 T cell receptor beta chains from one sample sequenced in a study of CD8 T cells in ankylosing spondylitis. Study-wide findings and caveats: Characteristic, it appeared, of ankylosing spondylitis blood was a TCR beta motif of roughly eight highly homologous variants.

TCRdb analysed the 5' RACE reads with MiXCR anew, one entry per CDR3 protein. The repertoire holds more than 600,000 distinct CDR3 sequences, around 19% seen once, with under 20% in the top ten. Which antigens these TCRs recognize remains unknown. The sequencing input was blood, either unsorted or a sorted T cell fraction (not recorded which). These receptor sequences come from a male donor with ankylosing spondylitis.

A few counts support this clonotype. V gene TRBV6-2 or TRBV6-3 combines with J gene TRBJ2-2, with 9 bases matching TRBD2. The CDR3 consists of 15 residues. With V trimmed by 6 bases and J by 5 bases, 7 bases remained unmatched. The germline V gene encodes CDR1 MNHEY and CDR2 SVGEGT. CDR3 nucleotide sequence: TGTGCCAGCAGAGCGAGCGGGGGGCCTACCGGGGAGCTGTTTTTT. It codes for CASRASGGPTGELFF.

The chain joins TRBV6-2 or TRBV6-3 to TRBJ2-7; TRBD2 agrees at 13 bases. This CDR3 has 20 residues. Trimming took 0 bases from V and 5 from J; bases not matched to a gene: 16. Germline-derived CDR1 and CDR2 are MNHEY and SVGEGT. The CDR3 DNA reads TGTGCCAGCAGTTACTCTCTATTAGCGACTAGCGGGAGGTTATTTGACGAGCAGTACTTC. Translated: CASSYSLLATSGRLFDEQYF.

This clonotype was counted a few times. V usage is TRBV12-3 or TRBV12-4 and J usage is TRBJ1-1, with unresolved D. The CDR3 is 13 amino acids. The ends were cut back, 3 bases at V and 3 bases at J, with 8 bases in the middle. The CDR3 loop reads CASSFVEHTEAFF. CDR3 sequence (DNA): TGTGCCAGCAGTTTTGTGGAACACACTGAAGCTTTCTTT.

This clonotype was counted only a few times. The chain links TRBV9 to TRBJ2-1; 11 bases fit TRBD2. CDR1 and CDR2 (germline): SGDLS, YYNGEE. The CDR3 is 15 amino acids. After removal of 0 bases from V and 5 bases from J, the junction contained 1 base not matched to a gene. CDR3 DNA sequence: TGTGCCAGCAGCGTAGGACTAGCGGGAAACAATGAGCAGTTCTTC. Its translation: CASSVGLAGNNEQFF.

Only a few counts were recorded for this clonotype. The chain links TRBV6-4 to TRBJ2-2, with D maybe TRBD1 (6 bases). This CDR3 contains 14 residues. Germline V CDR1 and CDR2: MRHNA, SNTAGT. Trimming left V 5 bases short and J 5 bases short, with 12 bases between. The CDR3 here is CASSRQGQTGELFF. The CDR3 coding sequence is TGTGCCAGCAGTCGGCAGGGGCAAACCGGGGAGCTGTTTTTT.

This clonotype was detected only a few times. The chain is built from TRBV20-1 and TRBJ2-1, with 8 bases identical to TRBD2. Trimming at V came to 4 bases and at J to 1 base, leaving 18 bases not matched to a gene. The CDR3 contains 19 residues. Germline CDR1 reads DFQATT; CDR2 reads SNEGSKA (reference sequence). DNA for the CDR3: TGCAGTGCTACCCCTAGCGGGTCCTCTCAAATGAGTTCCTACAATGAGCAGTTCTTC. Encoded protein: CSATPSGSSQMSSYNEQFF.

This clonotype showed up just a few times. The CDR3 reads CATSRGQDANYGYTF. The CDR3 DNA is TGTGCCACCAGCAGAGGCCAGGATGCTAACTATGGCTACACCTTC. This chain links TRBV15 with TRBJ1-2; D call uncertain. This CDR3 region has 15 residues. Trimming removed 1 base at V and 0 bases at J, with 9 bases between. From germline, CDR1 is LNHNV and CDR2 YYDKDF (reference sequence).

This clonotype was recorded at least ten times. V is TRBV12-3 or TRBV12-4 and J is TRBJ2-7, with a possible D match to TRBD1 (5 bases). This CDR3 region has 14 residues. Trimming shortened V by 3 bases and J by 5 bases, and 14 bases separated the two germline ends. DNA of the CDR3: TGTGCCAGCAGTTTGGGGCCCACTCGGGACGAGCAGTACTTC. It translates to CASSLGPTRDEQYF.

The chain combines TRBV27 with TRBJ2-2; 11 positions agree with TRBD2. The ends lost 4 bases at V and 4 bases at J; junction bases unmatched: 5. CDR1 and CDR2 from the germline V gene are MNHEY and SMNVEV (reference sequence). This CDR3 is built from 16 residues. The CDR3 DNA is TGTGCCAGCAGTTGGACTAGCGGGTCATTCACCGGGGAGCTGTTTTTT. Its translation: CASSWTSGSFTGELFF.

The chain links TRBV11-1 to TRBJ1-3; tentative D call: TRBD1 (6 bases). Trimming removed 5 bases from V and 0 bases from J, with 20 bases in between. This CDR3 has 18 residues. The germline V gene encodes CDR1 SGHAT and CDR2 FQDESV (reference sequence). CDR3 coding DNA: TGTGCCAGCAGCCACATCCGGGACACCAGGACCTCTGGAAACACCATATATTTT. It encodes CASSHIRDTRTSGNTIYF.

V usage is TRBV3-1 and J usage is TRBJ2-2; D ambiguous. CDR1 is LGHDT, CDR2 YNNKEL, per germline (reference sequence). The CDR3 runs to 13 residues. Trimming cost V 1 base and J 3 bases, with 3 bases left between them. CDR3 nucleotides: TGTGCCAGCAGCCAAGGTCACACCGGGGAGCTGTTTTTT. It is translated as CASSQGHTGELFF.

The rearrangement uses TRBV7-9 and TRBJ1-2, with D unresolved. V dropped 6 bases and J dropped 4 bases, with 9 bases sitting between them. The germline V gene has CDR1 SEHNR and CDR2 FQNEAQ (reference sequence). The CDR3 is 12 residues long. CDR3 DNA: TGTGCCAGCAGTTCGACGGTCTATGGCTACACCTTC. This codes for CASSSTVYGYTF.

The V call is TRBV10-3, the J call TRBJ2-1; the match to TRBD2 covers 7 bases. The CDR3 is made up of 17 amino acids. Unmatched junction bases numbered 12, after V lost 6 bases and J lost 1 base. Germline CDR1 is ENHRY and CDR2 is SYGVKD. CDR3 protein: CAISPLGRGGSYNEQFF. Here the CDR3 DNA reads TGTGCCATCAGCCCACTAGGTCGCGGGGGATCCTACAATGAGCAGTTCTTC.

The chain combines TRBV20-1 with TRBJ2-3; D gene unclear. Trimming stripped 7 bases from V and 2 bases from J, with 19 bases between. CDR1 DFQATT and CDR2 SNEGSKA come from the germline V gene (reference sequence). The CDR3 is made up of 15 amino acids. The CDR3 DNA reads as TGCAGTGTGGGAACTATGGGCGCGTTCACAGATACGCAGTATTTT. Protein sequence: CSVGTMGAFTDTQYF.

Only a few counts were recorded for this clonotype. This rearrangement joins TRBV25-1 to TRBJ1-2; D perhaps matches TRBD1 (6 bases). Germline V gene sequence: CDR1 MGHDK, CDR2 SYGVNS. CDR3 length equals 13 residues. Trimming cost V 10 bases and J 4 bases, with 16 bases left between them. The CDR3 region has the DNA TGTGCCACCGAACCGACAGGAGGCTATGGCTACACCTTC. Amino acid sequence: CATEPTGGYGYTF.

This chain joins TRBV5-6 and TRBJ1-1; D uncertain. The CDR3 totals 12 residues. Per germline, CDR1 SGHDT and CDR2 YYEEEE. V shed 2 bases and J shed 6 bases, with 8 bases lying between them. CDR3 region: CASSLRGPEAFF. The CDR3 region has the DNA TGTGCCAGCAGCTTACGTGGCCCTGAAGCTTTCTTT.

The chain carries TRBV11-2 and TRBJ2-3; D is uncertain. Trimming shortened V by 0 bases and J by 4 bases, and 8 bases separated the two germline ends. Germline CDR1 SGHAT, CDR2 FQNNGV. CDR3 size: 14 residues. CDR3 in amino acids: CASSLEFAPDTQYF. The CDR3 DNA follows: TGTGCCAGCAGCTTAGAGTTCGCGCCAGATACGCAGTATTTT.

The V and J genes are TRBV7-2 and TRBJ2-7; D might be TRBD2 (6 bases). V was trimmed by 4 bases and J by 0 bases, leaving 13 bases between them. The CDR3 loop spans 15 amino acids. Per germline, CDR1 SGHTA and CDR2 FQGNSA. The CDR3 loop is CASSWGTPDSYEQYF. CDR3 nucleotides: TGTGCCAGCAGCTGGGGGACTCCGGACTCCTACGAGCAGTACTTC.

This clonotype turned up a few times. The chain couples TRBV29-1 to TRBJ2-5; D possibly corresponds to TRBD1 (6 bases). The CDR3 runs 12 residues. Germline CDR1 and CDR2: SQVTM and ANQGSEA. V was trimmed by 3 bases and J by 3 bases, leaving 8 bases between them. The CDR3 DNA follows: TGCAGCGTTGAGGCAGGGGAAGAGACCCAGTACTTC. Protein sequence: CSVEAGEETQYF. Together with reference TRBV29-1 and TRBJ2-5, the CDR3 gives the full variable domain: SAVISQKPSRDICQRGTSLTIQCQVDSQVTMMFWYRQQPGQSLTLIATANQGSEATYESGFVIDKFPISRPNLTFSTLTVSNMSPEDSSIYLCSVEAGEETQYFGPGTRLLVL.

Ten or more counts support this clonotype. The V and J genes are TRBV5-1 and TRBJ1-5; TRBD1 might be the D (6 bases). In germline, CDR1 is SGHRS, CDR2 YFSETQ. This CDR3 spans 14 amino acids. V shed 3 bases and J shed 4 bases, with 11 bases lying between them. CDR3 bases: TGCGCCAGCAGCTCTGGAGGGGGGAATCAGCCCCAGCATTTT. Amino acids: CASSSGGGNQPQHF.

This clonotype has at least ten counts. The gene calls are TRBV12-3 or TRBV12-4 and TRBJ2-3, with a possible D match to TRBD2 (5 bases). This CDR3 is 14 amino acids long. Trimming cost V 3 bases and J 0 bases, with 7 bases left between them. The CDR3 region is CASSFGVSTDTQYF. In nucleotides, the CDR3 is TGTGCCAGCAGTTTCGGGGTGAGCACAGATACGCAGTATTTT.

The genes are TRBV29-1 and TRBJ2-5, with a tentative D call TRBD1 (6 bases). Germline-derived CDR1 and CDR2 are SQVTM and ANQGSEA. The CDR3 loop spans 13 amino acids. V was pared by 2 bases and J by 1 base, with 8 bases between. The CDR3 DNA is TGCAGCGTTGAACAGGGGTTCCAAGAGACCCAGTACTTC. Its translation is CSVEQGFQETQYF.

This clonotype turned up a few times. The chain combines TRBV6-1 with TRBJ1-2; 8 bases match TRBD1. Germline-derived CDR1 and CDR2 are MNHNS and SASEGT. The CDR3 is made up of 14 amino acids. Trimming at V came to 5 bases and at J to 4 bases, leaving 6 bases not matched to a gene. Here the CDR3 reads CASSRQGMTYGYTF. Here the CDR3 DNA reads TGTGCCAGCAGTCGACAGGGGATGACCTATGGCTACACCTTC.